The 9 T cell receptor beta chains given below trace back to one sample, sequenced in a study of blood T cell repertoires in COVID-19. Using immunoSEQ multiplex PCR, the repertoire was profiled, and TCRdb retains in-frame clones only, with some absent. Of 330,000 or so clones listed, about 90% are singletons. The material sequenced was PBMCs or T cells enriched from blood (not recorded which). These receptors were taken from a man between 25 and 39 years old who had recovered from COVID-19.

Points on this clone: Its ends do not fully match the called genes, so a read error is possible. The chain links TRBV19 to TRBJ1-2; tentatively, D is TRBD1 (5 bases). CDR3 size: 13 residues. Germline assignment: CDR1 LNHDA and CDR2 SQIVND (reference sequence). CDR3 sequence: CASSTSRDFARSF. The CDR3 bases are TGTGCCAGTAGTACCTCAAGGGACTTTGCGCGCTCATTC.

The chain uses TRBV28 and TRBJ1-4, with 7 bases fitting TRBD1. The CDR3 runs to 15 residues. Germline CDR1 MDHEN, CDR2 SYDVKM. Trimming removed 5 bases from V and 5 bases from J; junction bases left unmatched: 8. Here the CDR3 reads CASSPNRGRNEKLFF. CDR3 DNA sequence: TGTGCCAGCAGTCCCAACAGGGGACGCAATGAAAAACTGTTTTTT.

The gene calls are TRBV6-5 and TRBJ2-1; 12 nucleotides match TRBD2. This CDR3 contains 15 residues. The V segment lost 4 bases and the J segment 8 bases; nucleotides outside the gene matches: 6. Germline CDR1 and CDR2: MNHEY and SVGAGI. This chain's CDR3 is CASSSASGGADEQFF. In DNA form, the CDR3 reads TGTGCCAGCAGTTCGGCTAGCGGGGGGGCTGATGAGCAGTTCTTC.

The rearrangement uses TRBV30 and TRBJ1-5; D might be TRBD1 (6 bases). Trimming pared 2 bases from V and 4 bases from J, leaving 9 bases between. Germline lookup yields CDR1 GTSNPN and CDR2 SVGIG (reference sequence). The CDR3 is 13 residues long. CDR3 protein: CAWSQGGNQPQHF. The CDR3 DNA reads TGTGCCTGGAGTCAAGGGGGAAATCAGCCCCAGCATTTT.

CDR3 region: CASSQRDTGELFF. The CDR3 DNA reads as TGTGCCAGCAGTCAGCGGGACACCGGGGAGCTGTTTTTT. The V gene is TRBV6-2 or TRBV6-3, the J gene TRBJ2-2; maybe TRBD2 (6 bases). Trimming shortened V by 5 bases and J by 3 bases, and 7 bases separated the two germline ends. This CDR3 contains 13 residues. The V gene's germline CDR1 is MNHEY and CDR2 SVGEGT.

The chain combines TRBV19 with TRBJ1-3, with 11 bases lining up with TRBD1. Germline CDR1 LNHDA, CDR2 SQIVND (reference sequence). With V trimmed by 10 bases and J by 2 bases, 4 bases remained unmatched. This CDR3 has 14 residues. CDR3 sequence reads: CATSGQGAGNTIYF. The CDR3 DNA sequence: TGTGCCACTTCGGGACAGGGGGCTGGAAACACCATATATTTT.

V gene TRBV10-3 combines with J gene TRBJ2-2; the D gene is possibly TRBD2 (6 bases). Germline loops: CDR1 ENHRY, CDR2 SYGVKD. This CDR3 has 13 residues. V was pared by 2 bases and J by 5 bases, with 6 bases between. CDR3 in amino acids: CAISEGGTGELFF. In nucleotides, the CDR3 is TGTGCCATCAGTGAGGGGGGGACCGGGGAGCTGTTTTTT.

This clone was observed a handful of times. The chain links TRBV11-1 to TRBJ2-1, with D unclear. V lost 6 bases, J lost 8 bases, and 11 bases lay in between. Germline V gene lookup returns CDR1 SGHAT and CDR2 FQDESV (reference sequence). The CDR3 is 12 amino acids. CDR3 amino acids: CASRHMNDEQFF. The DNA of the CDR3 is TGTGCCAGCAGACATATGAATGATGAGCAGTTCTTC.

The chain recombines TRBV7-6 with TRBJ2-7, with 9 bases identical to TRBD1. Germline trimming cut 1 base from V and 7 bases from J; bases unmatched to any gene: 8. Looked up from germline, CDR1 is SGHVS and CDR2 is FNYEAQ. The CDR3 spans 15 residues. The CDR3, as DNA: TGTGCCAGCAGCTTAGTTAGGACAGGGGCTAAAGAGCAGTACTTC. This codes for CASSLVRTGAKEQYF.